This T cell receptor (beta chain) stems from a study of T-cell reconstitution after alpha-beta-depleted transplantation in children. Remarks on this clonotype: A read error may explain this, as a much larger clone is one base away.

Germline CDR1 and CDR2: MNHNS and SASEGT. V lost 10 bases and J lost 1, with 16 bases in between. The CDR3 is 14 residues long. Preparation of the TCRbeta library involved a method that used unique molecular identifiers. TCRdb itself ran the PCR reads through MiXCR, one entry per CDR3 protein. The table has about 640,000 distinct CDR3 sequences, 15% to 20% seen once. The source was PBMCs from the stem cell graft donor, collected from the stem cell graft. The sequence was collected from a human donor who donated a stem cell graft to a child with acute myeloid leukemia. J is TRBJ1-1 and V is TRBV6-1; weak D call: TRBD1 (6 bases). CDR3 amino acids: CATRHRASNTEAFF. The CDR3 DNA follows: TGTGCCACCAGACACAGGGCGTCGAACACTGAAGCTTTCTTT.